Below, 8 T cell receptor beta chains from the same sample are listed, as sequenced in a study of control samples from healthy donors and cancer patients. Sequencing used immunoSEQ multiplex PCR; TCRdb keeps in-frame clones, though not all of them. The repertoire holds about 220,000 clones, 85% to 95% seen once, with roughly 1.6% in the top ten. Specimen: blood. These receptors all stem from a man aged 50-59 years in good health.

CDR3 protein: CASSDGTATNEKLFF. CDR3 nucleotide sequence: TGCGCCAGCAGCGATGGGACTGCAACTAATGAAAAACTGTTTTTT. The chain employs TRBV5-1 and TRBJ1-4; weak D call: TRBD1 (5 bases). With 4 bases removed from V and 0 bases from J, the gap between germline ends came to 10 bases. The CDR3 length is 15 residues. The germline CDR1 and CDR2 sequences are SGHRS and YFSETQ.

This clone was observed once. This sequence joins TRBV3-1 (or the pseudogene TRBV3-2) and TRBJ1-3, with D unclear. CDR1 LGHDT and CDR2 YNNKEL come from the germline V gene (reference sequence). Trimming left V 7 bases short and J 4 bases short, with 14 bases between. The CDR3 spans 14 residues. The CDR3, as DNA: TGTGCCAGCACCCCGAGCCTGGGGGGAAACACCATATATTTT. Translating it yields CASTPSLGGNTIYF.

The V call is TRBV6-5, the J call TRBJ1-3; possible D gene TRBD1, 5 bases. CDR1 and CDR2 from the germline V gene are MNHEY and SVGAGI. The length of the CDR3 is 13 residues. The V end was cut by 7 bases, the J end by 5 bases, with 12 bases between. CDR3 amino acids: CASNQGERNTIYF. DNA of the CDR3: TGTGCCAGCAACCAAGGGGAAAGAAACACCATATATTTT.

This clone showed up just a few times. This chain joins TRBV11-3 and TRBJ2-7; D might be TRBD2 (6 bases). V was cut by 5 bases and J by 7 bases, with 18 bases left in between. CDR1 SGHNT and CDR2 YENEEA come from the germline V gene. The CDR3 has 14 residues. The CDR3 here is CASSPGTLYLEQYF. For the CDR3, the DNA is TGTGCCAGCAGCCCCGGGACTCTCTATTTAGAGCAGTACTTC.

This chain connects TRBV7-6 to TRBJ2-1; weak D call: TRBD1 (5 bases). Looked up from germline, CDR1 is SGHVS and CDR2 is FNYEAQ. The CDR3 spans 14 residues. Trimming left V 1 base short and J 8 bases short, with 12 bases between. In nucleotides, the CDR3 is TGTGCCAGCAGCTTAGAGACCACAGGCCATGAGCAGTTCTTC. Its translation is CASSLETTGHEQFF.

The CDR3 nucleotides read TGTGCCAGCAGAGCAGGGACGGTCTCCTACGAGCAGTACTTC. It codes for CASRAGTVSYEQYF. The V and J genes are TRBV6-5 and TRBJ2-7; D is tentatively TRBD1 or TRBD2 (5 bases each). V lost 6 bases to trimming and J lost 0 bases, with 12 bases between them. The CDR3 length is 14 residues. The V gene's germline CDR1 is MNHEY and CDR2 SVGAGI.

V usage is TRBV7-2 and J usage is TRBJ2-2; D unclear. The V and J ends lost 5 bases and 5 bases respectively, with 3 bases between them. Germline V lookup: CDR1 SGHTA, CDR2 FQGNSA. The CDR3 consists of 11 residues. CDR3 nucleotides: TGTGCCAGCAGCGAGACCGGGGAGCTGTTTTTT. Protein: CASSETGELFF.

The chain employs TRBV5-5 and TRBJ1-5; D is uncertain. This CDR3 has 16 amino acids. Germline V lookup: CDR1 SGHKS, CDR2 YYEKEE (reference sequence). V lost 0 bases and J 3 bases, leaving 13 bases between the germline ends. The CDR3 sequence: CASSLAGGGYNQPQHF. CDR3 DNA: TGTGCCAGCAGCTTGGCGGGAGGAGGGTACAATCAGCCCCAGCATTTT.